There are a few counts of the clone carrying this TCR beta chain. The data are from a study of response to subunit inactivated influenza vaccine. The length of the CDR3 is 18 residues. CDR1 and CDR2 (germline): SGHAT, FQNNGV. The junction had 9 bases not matched to a gene; V was cut back by 1 base and J by 5 bases. A single record per CDR3 protein comes from TCRdb applying MiXCR to the RT-PCR reads. Among more than 500,000 distinct CDR3 sequences, approximately 11% were seen once, and the ten largest hold 8% to 13%. These data also featured in a second study, about T cells expressing NK-cell markers. Turning to that study: The authors made TCR beta cDNA libraries by 5'RACE template switching. This switching added a universal primer site and UMIs.

The sequenced sample was PBMCs from blood, obtained on the day of vaccination. The sequence derives from a man aged 50 or older who received an inactivated influenza vaccine. The chain combines TRBV11-2 with TRBJ2-5, with 14 bases aligning to TRBD2. The chain's CDR3 is CASSLVPRLAGGLETQYF. For the CDR3, the DNA is TGTGCCAGCAGCTTAGTACCGAGACTAGCGGGGGGGCTTGAGACCCAGTACTTC.